This entry concerns a single T cell receptor beta chain. The method was immunoSEQ multiplex PCR; TCRdb's version includes in-frame clones alone and lacks a portion of them. The top ten clones hold approximately 3% of a sample with about 140,000 clones, approximately 90% of them seen once. The CDR3 runs to 11 residues. Trimming took 1 base from V and 7 from J, leaving 5 bases between them. Germline values: CDR1 SQVTM, CDR2 ANQGSEA. This sample stems from a study of T cell responses to AZD1222 COVID-19 vaccine. The rearrangement uses TRBV29-1 and TRBJ2-1; the D is unclear. The sample in question was peripheral blood, obtained 28 days after the second AZD1222 dose. The sequence was obtained from an adult who received the AZD1222 COVID-19 vaccine. The CDR3 DNA is TGCAGCGTTGAAGGGAGAAATGAGCAGTTCTTC. Residues: CSVEGRNEQFF.